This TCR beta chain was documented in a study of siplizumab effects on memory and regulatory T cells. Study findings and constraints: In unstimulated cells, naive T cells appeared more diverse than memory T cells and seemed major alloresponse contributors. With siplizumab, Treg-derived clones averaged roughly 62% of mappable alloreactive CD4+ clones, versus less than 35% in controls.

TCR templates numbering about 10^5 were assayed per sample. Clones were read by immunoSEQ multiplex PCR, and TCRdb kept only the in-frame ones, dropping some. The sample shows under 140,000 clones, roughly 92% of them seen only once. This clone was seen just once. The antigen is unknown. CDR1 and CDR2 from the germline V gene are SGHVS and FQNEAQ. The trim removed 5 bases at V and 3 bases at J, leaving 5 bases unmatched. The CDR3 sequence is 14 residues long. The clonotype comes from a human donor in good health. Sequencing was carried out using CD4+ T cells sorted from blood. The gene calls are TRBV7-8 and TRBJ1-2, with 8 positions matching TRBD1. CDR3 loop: CASSLPGQDYGYTF. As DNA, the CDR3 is TGTGCCAGCAGCCTCCCGGGACAGGACTATGGCTACACCTTC.